Listed here are 16 T cell receptor beta chains from one sample, sequenced in a study of T cell responses to AZD1222 COVID-19 vaccine (dated by TCRdb to 2020 to 2023). The time point label, read with the paper, signifies: baseline before first vaccination. The library came from the immunoSEQ multiplex PCR assay. As stored in TCRdb, this immuneACCESS dataset retains in-frame rearrangements with V and J assigned. A fraction of the clones does not appear; measured against another copy, unresolved V genes explain less than half of the discrepancy, and the remainder lacks a known reason. Here the sample has more than 100,000 clones; about nine tenths occur a single time. Together, the top ten hold approximately 5.4% of the sample. This specimen consisted of peripheral blood, obtained on day 0 of AZD1222 vaccination. The source of these receptors is an adult in good health.

The CDR3 here is CASSQDEGRSYEQYF. The DNA of the CDR3 is TGCGCCAGCAGCCAAGACGAGGGACGATCCTACGAGCAGTACTTC. This chain joins TRBV4-3 and TRBJ2-7; the D gene could be TRBD1 or TRBD2 (5 bases each). The germline V gene encodes CDR1 LGHNA and CDR2 YSLEER. The CDR3 consists of 15 residues. Trimming pared 0 bases from V and 1 base from J, leaving 10 bases between.

The chain joins TRBV12-3 or TRBV12-4 to TRBJ2-3; D is perhaps TRBD1 or TRBD2 (5 bases each). Trimming took off 3 bases at V and 5 bases at J, with 9 bases between the two ends. The CDR3 is made up of 13 amino acids. The CDR3 spells CASSFRGGDTQYF. CDR3 nucleotides: TGTGCCAGCAGTTTCCGGGGCGGAGATACGCAGTATTTT.

Note on this clone: Germline is not matched at one junction end, which may reflect a read error. This chain connects TRBV5-6 to TRBJ2-7, with D tentatively TRBD1 (6 bases). The CDR3 has 13 residues. Looked up from germline, CDR1 is SGHDT and CDR2 is YYEEEE. CDR3 nucleotides: TGTGCCAGCAGCAGCTCCGGGACACTAAAGCGTTGCTTC. This encodes CASSSSGTLKRCF.

The J gene is TRBJ1-4, the V gene TRBV6-2 or TRBV6-3; 7 bases align to TRBD1. The CDR3 length is 14 residues. CDR1 is MNHEY and CDR2 is SVGEGT in the germline V gene. Losses at the gene ends were 4 bases for V and 7 bases for J; bases not matched to a gene: 6. CDR3 in amino acids: CASSSQGLSEKLFF. CDR3 bases: TGTGCCAGCAGTTCACAGGGGTTGTCTGAAAAACTGTTTTTT.

The chain combines TRBV3-1 (or the pseudogene TRBV3-2) with TRBJ2-5; 7 nucleotides agree with TRBD1. Germline CDR1 and CDR2: LGHDT and YNNKEL (reference sequence). This CDR3 has 13 amino acids. V gave up 4 bases and J gave up 5 bases; unmatched junction bases: 4. CDR3 residues: CASSRDRDETQYF. Written as DNA, the CDR3 is TGTGCCAGCAGCCGAGACAGGGACGAGACCCAGTACTTC.

The J gene is TRBJ2-2, the V gene TRBV21-1; the listed D gene, TRBD1, was not tested against the DNA. TRBV21-1 is designated a pseudogene. The CDR3 has 13 amino acids. The CDR3 nucleotides are TGTGCCTGGACAGGGGGCGTCACCGGGGAGCTGTTTTTT. This encodes CAWTGGVTGELFF.

The rearrangement uses TRBV7-2 and TRBJ2-1, with a tentative D call TRBD2 (5 bases). The V end was cut by 2 bases, the J end by 7 bases, with 9 bases between. This CDR3 is built from 13 residues. Germline CDR1 and CDR2: SGHTA and FQGNSA. CDR3 amino acids: CASSLRRRNEQFF. CDR3 coding DNA: TGTGCCAGCAGCTTAAGGAGGCGGAATGAGCAGTTCTTC.

The gene calls are TRBV6-2 or TRBV6-3 and TRBJ2-3, with D unclear. The V end was cut by 2 bases, the J end by 2 bases, with 5 bases between. The germline gives CDR1 MNHEY, CDR2 SVGEGT. The CDR3 is made up of 13 amino acids. CDR3 loop: CASSYSDTDTQYF. The CDR3 DNA follows: TGTGCCAGCAGTTACAGCGACACAGATACGCAGTATTTT.

The chain employs TRBV5-4 and TRBJ2-3, with 8 bases lining up with TRBD1. The CDR3 loop spans 14 amino acids. Trimming cost V 3 bases and J 4 bases; bases outside gene matches: 4. Germline-derived CDR1 and CDR2 are SGHNT and YYREEE (reference sequence). The CDR3, as DNA: TGTGCCAGCAGCTCGGCAGGGGGCGCAGATACGCAGTATTTT. Its protein is CASSSAGGADTQYF.

V and J are TRBV6-5 and TRBJ1-1, with a weak D call TRBD1 (5 bases). V gave up 6 bases and J gave up 2 bases, with 13 bases separating them. The CDR3 is made up of 14 amino acids. Germline V gene lookup returns CDR1 MNHEY and CDR2 SVGAGI. The CDR3 coding sequence is TGTGCCAGCAGACGGGACGGGACCAACACTGAAGCTTTCTTT. Translating it yields CASRRDGTNTEAFF.

The V gene is TRBV6-2 or TRBV6-3, the J gene TRBJ1-4, with D perhaps matching TRBD1 (6 bases). Between the trimmed V and J ends, which lost 2 bases and 0 bases, there was a span of 10 bases. This CDR3 contains 16 residues. Germline V gives CDR1 MNHEY, CDR2 SVGEGT. CDR3 in amino acids: CASSYGQKTTNEKLFF. The CDR3 nucleotides are TGTGCCAGCAGTTACGGACAGAAAACAACTAATGAAAAACTGTTTTTT.

The chain uses TRBV19 and TRBJ1-2; unclear D gene. The CDR3 loop spans 13 amino acids. Per the germline V gene, CDR1 is LNHDA and CDR2 is SQIVND (reference sequence). V lost 2 bases to trimming and J lost 2 bases, with 6 bases between them. The CDR3 here is CASSIRVNYGYTF. The CDR3 bases are TGTGCCAGTAGTATAAGGGTAAACTATGGCTACACCTTC.

This sequence joins TRBV9 and TRBJ2-5; 16 positions agree with TRBD2. The germline V gene encodes CDR1 SGDLS and CDR2 YYNGEE. The ends lost 4 bases at V and 4 bases at J; junction bases unmatched: 4. This CDR3 region has 16 residues. The CDR3, as DNA: TGTGCCAGCAGCCCGGGACTAGCGGGGGGGGCAGAGACCCAGTACTTC. Residues: CASSPGLAGGAETQYF.

The V gene is TRBV11-2, the J gene TRBJ1-2; the D gene is possibly TRBD1 (6 bases). The germline V and J ends were trimmed by 5 bases and 0 bases, with 13 bases remaining between them. The germline V gene has CDR1 SGHAT and CDR2 FQNNGV. This CDR3 has 15 amino acids. CDR3: CASSNSGHPNYGYTF. In DNA form, the CDR3 reads TGTGCCAGCAGCAATTCGGGACATCCTAACTATGGCTACACCTTC.

The chain couples TRBV18 to TRBJ2-4, with a tentative D call TRBD1 (5 bases). CDR3 length equals 18 residues. Germline loops: CDR1 KGHSH, CDR2 LQKENI. V lost 3 bases to trimming and J lost 1 base, with 19 bases between them. This CDR3 reads CASSPNSVPGWAKNIQYF. In nucleotides, the CDR3 is TGTGCCAGCTCACCCAACAGCGTCCCAGGGTGGGCCAAAAACATTCAGTACTTC.

This clone was picked up one time. J is TRBJ2-1 and V is TRBV2, with 12 bases that match TRBD2. In germline, CDR1 is SNHLY, CDR2 FYNNEI. The CDR3 runs 14 residues. V was pared by 6 bases and J by 6 bases, with 3 bases of the junction left unmatched. The CDR3 DNA reads as TGTGCCAGCAGAGGGACTAGCGGGTTCAATGAGCAGTTCTTC. Translation: CASRGTSGFNEQFF.